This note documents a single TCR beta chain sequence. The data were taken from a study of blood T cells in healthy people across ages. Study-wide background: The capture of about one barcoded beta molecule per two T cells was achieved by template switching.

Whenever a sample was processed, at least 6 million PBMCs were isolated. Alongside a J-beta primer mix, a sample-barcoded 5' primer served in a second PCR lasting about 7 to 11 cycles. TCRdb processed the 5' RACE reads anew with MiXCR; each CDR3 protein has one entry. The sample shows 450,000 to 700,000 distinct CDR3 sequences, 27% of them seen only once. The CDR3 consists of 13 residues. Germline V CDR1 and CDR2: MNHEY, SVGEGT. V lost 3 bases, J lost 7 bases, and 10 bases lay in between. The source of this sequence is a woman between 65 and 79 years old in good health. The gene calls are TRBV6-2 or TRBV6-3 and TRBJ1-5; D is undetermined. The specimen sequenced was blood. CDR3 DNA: TGTGCCAGCAGTTATGGAACCGGGCAGCCCCAGCATTTT. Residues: CASSYGTGQPQHF.